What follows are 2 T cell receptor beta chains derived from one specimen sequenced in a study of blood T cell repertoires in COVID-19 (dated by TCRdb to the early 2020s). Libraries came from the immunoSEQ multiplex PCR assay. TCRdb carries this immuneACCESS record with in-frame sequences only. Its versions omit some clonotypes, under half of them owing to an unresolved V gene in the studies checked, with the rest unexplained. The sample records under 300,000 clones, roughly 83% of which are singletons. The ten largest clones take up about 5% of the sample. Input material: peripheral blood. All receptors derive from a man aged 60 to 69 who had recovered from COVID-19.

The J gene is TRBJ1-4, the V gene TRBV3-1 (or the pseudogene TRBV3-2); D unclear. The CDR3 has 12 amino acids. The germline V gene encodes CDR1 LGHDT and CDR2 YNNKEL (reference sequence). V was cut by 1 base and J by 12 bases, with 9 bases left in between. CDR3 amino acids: CASSQAITELFF. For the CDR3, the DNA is TGTGCCAGCAGCCAAGCTATCACGGAACTGTTTTTT.

CDR3 nucleotides: TGTGCCAGCAGTTTAGGAGGCGTGGGACAGGGGGCGCGTGGCTACACCTTC. It translates to CASSLGGVGQGARGYTF. This sequence joins TRBV28 and TRBJ1-2; TRBD1 matches 12 bases. Germline V gene data show CDR1 as MDHEN and CDR2 as SYDVKM. There are 17 residues in the CDR3. Trimming at V came to 2 bases and at J to 7 bases, leaving 11 bases not matched to a gene.